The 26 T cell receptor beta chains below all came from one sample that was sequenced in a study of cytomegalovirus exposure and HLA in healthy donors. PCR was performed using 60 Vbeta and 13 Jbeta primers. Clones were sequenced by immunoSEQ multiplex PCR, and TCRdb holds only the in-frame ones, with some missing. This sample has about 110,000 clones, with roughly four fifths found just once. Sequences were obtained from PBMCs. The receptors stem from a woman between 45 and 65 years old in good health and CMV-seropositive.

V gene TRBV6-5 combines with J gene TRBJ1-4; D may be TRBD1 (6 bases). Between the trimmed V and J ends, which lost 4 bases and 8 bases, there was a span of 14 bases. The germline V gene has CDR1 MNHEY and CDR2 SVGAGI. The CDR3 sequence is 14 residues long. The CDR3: CASSSQGGGEKLFF. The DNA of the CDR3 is TGTGCCAGCAGTTCACAGGGCGGCGGCGAAAAACTGTTTTTT.

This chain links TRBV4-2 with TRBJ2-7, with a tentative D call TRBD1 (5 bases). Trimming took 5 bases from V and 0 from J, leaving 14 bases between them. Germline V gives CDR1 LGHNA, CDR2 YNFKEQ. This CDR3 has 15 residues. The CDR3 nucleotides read TGTGCCAGCAGCTCCCGAGAGACAGTCTCCTACGAGCAGTACTTC. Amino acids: CASSSRETVSYEQYF.

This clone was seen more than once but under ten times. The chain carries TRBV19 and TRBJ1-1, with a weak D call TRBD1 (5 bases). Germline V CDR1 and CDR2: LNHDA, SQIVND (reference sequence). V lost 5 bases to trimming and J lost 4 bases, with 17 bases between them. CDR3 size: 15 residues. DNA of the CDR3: TGTGCCAGTAGTTGGCAGGGCGTAACTGGCACTGAAGCTTTCTTT. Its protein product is CASSWQGVTGTEAFF.

Here the CDR3 reads CASSLVGPRGETQYF. CDR3 coding DNA: TGTGCCAGCAGCTTAGTAGGTCCCCGGGGGGAGACCCAGTACTTC. The rearrangement joins TRBV7-9 to TRBJ2-5; maybe TRBD2 (6 bases). CDR1 SEHNR and CDR2 FQNEAQ come from the germline V gene (reference sequence). V lost 1 base to trimming and J lost 5 bases, with 14 bases between them. The CDR3 is 15 amino acids. The full variable domain, completed using reference TRBV7-9 and TRBJ2-5, is DTGVSQNPRHKITKRGQNVTFRCDPISEHNRLYWYRQTLGQGPEFLTYFQNEAQLEKSRLLSDRFSAERPKGSFSTLEIQRTEQGDSAMYLCASSLVGPRGETQYFGPGTRLLVL.

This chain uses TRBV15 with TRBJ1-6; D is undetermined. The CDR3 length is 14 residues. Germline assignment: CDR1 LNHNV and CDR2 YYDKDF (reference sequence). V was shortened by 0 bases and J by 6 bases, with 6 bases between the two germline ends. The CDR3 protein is CATSREQTNSPLHF. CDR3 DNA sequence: TGTGCCACCAGCAGAGAACAGACTAATTCACCCCTCCACTTT.

Here the CDR3 DNA reads TGTGCCAGCAGTCGGGACAGGGAAGCAGATACGCAGTATTTT. Translation: CASSRDREADTQYF. The chain recombines TRBV28 with TRBJ2-3; the match to TRBD1 covers 9 bases. The ends lost 5 bases at V and 4 bases at J; junction bases unmatched: 4. This CDR3 is built from 14 residues. CDR1 and CDR2 from the germline V gene are MDHEN and SYDVKM.

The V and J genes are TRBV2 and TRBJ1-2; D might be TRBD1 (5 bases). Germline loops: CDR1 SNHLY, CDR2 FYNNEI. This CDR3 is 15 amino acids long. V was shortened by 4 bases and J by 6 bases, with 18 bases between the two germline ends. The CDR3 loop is CASSVTRATSNGYTF. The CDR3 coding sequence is TGTGCCAGCAGTGTCACCAGGGCAACCTCAAATGGCTACACCTTC.

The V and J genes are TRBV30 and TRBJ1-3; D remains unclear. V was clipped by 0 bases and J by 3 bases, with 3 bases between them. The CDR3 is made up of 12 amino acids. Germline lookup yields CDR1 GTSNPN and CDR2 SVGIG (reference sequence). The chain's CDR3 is CAWSVYGNTIYF. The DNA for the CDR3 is TGTGCCTGGAGTGTCTATGGAAACACCATATATTTT. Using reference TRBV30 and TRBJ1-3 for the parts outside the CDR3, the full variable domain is SQTIHQWPATLVQPVGSPLSLECTVEGTSNPNLYWYRQAAGRGLQLLFYSVGIGQISSEVPQNLSASRPQDRQFILSSKKLLLSDSGFYLCAWSVYGNTIYFGEGSWLTVV.

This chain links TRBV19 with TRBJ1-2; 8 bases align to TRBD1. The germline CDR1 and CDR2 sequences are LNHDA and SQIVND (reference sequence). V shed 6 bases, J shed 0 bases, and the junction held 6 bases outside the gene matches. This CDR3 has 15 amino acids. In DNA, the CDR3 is TGTGCCAGTAGGACTCGACAGGGGCCTAACTATGGCTACACCTTC. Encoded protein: CASRTRQGPNYGYTF.

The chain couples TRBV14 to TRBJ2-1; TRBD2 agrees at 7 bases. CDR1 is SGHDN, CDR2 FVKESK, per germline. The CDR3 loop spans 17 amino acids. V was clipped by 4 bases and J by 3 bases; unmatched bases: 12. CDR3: CASSPPLPSGFYNEQFF. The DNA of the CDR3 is TGTGCCAGCAGCCCGCCTCTCCCTAGCGGCTTCTACAATGAGCAGTTCTTC. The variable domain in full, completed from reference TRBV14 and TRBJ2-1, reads EAGVTQFPSHSVIEKGQTVTLRCDPISGHDNLYWYRRVMGKEIKFLLHFVKESKQDESGMPNNRFLAERTGGTYSTLKVQPAELEDSGVYFCASSPPLPSGFYNEQFFGPGTRLTVL.

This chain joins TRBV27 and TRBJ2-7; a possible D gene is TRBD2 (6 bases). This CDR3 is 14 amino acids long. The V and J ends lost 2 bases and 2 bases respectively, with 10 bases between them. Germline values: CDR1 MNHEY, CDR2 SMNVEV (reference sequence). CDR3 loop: CASSLGGIPYEQYF. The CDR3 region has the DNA TGTGCCAGCAGTTTAGGAGGGATCCCCTACGAGCAGTACTTC.

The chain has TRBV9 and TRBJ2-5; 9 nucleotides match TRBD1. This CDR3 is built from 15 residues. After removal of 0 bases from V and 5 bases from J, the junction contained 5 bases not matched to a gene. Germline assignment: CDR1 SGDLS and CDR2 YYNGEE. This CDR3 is CASSVATGGVETQYF. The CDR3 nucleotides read TGTGCCAGCAGCGTAGCAACAGGGGGCGTTGAGACCCAGTACTTC.

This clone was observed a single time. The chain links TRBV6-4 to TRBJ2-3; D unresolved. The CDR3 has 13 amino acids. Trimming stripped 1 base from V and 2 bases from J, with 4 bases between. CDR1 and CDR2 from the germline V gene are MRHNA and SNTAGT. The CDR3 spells CASSDWATDTQYF. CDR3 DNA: TGTGCCAGCAGTGACTGGGCCACAGATACGCAGTATTTT.

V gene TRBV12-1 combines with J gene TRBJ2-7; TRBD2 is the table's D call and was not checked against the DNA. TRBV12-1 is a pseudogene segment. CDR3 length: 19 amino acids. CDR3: CASSFAPRSGGAKPYEQYF. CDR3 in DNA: TGTGCCAGCAGCTTTGCACCTCGCAGCGGGGGGGCCAAACCCTACGAGCAGTACTTC.

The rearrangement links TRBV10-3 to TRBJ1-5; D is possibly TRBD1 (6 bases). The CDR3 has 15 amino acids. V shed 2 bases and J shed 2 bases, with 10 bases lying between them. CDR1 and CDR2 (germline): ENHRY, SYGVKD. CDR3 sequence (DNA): TGTGCCATCAGTGAGGCAGGGGACGGCAATCAGCCCCAGCATTTT. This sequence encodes CAISEAGDGNQPQHF.

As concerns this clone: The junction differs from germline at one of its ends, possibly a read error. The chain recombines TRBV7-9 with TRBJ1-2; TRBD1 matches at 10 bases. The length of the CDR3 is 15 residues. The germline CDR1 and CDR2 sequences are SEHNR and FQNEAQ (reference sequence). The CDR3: CSSSWDRGPNYGYTF. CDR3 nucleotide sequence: TGTTCCAGCAGCTGGGACAGGGGTCCTAACTATGGCTACACCTTC.

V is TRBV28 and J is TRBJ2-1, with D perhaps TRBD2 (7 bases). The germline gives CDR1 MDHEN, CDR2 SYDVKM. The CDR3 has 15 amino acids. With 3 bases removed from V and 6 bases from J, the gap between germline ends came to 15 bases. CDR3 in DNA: TGTGCCAGCAGTTTCTCCGGGGGGCGGTCCAATGAGCAGTTCTTC. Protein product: CASSFSGGRSNEQFF.

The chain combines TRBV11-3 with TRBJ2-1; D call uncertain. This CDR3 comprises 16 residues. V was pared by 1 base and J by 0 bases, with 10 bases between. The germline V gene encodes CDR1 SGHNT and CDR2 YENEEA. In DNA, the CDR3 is TGTGCCAGCAGCTTAGGCGGCGACCGCTCCTACAATGAGCAGTTCTTC. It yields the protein CASSLGGDRSYNEQFF.

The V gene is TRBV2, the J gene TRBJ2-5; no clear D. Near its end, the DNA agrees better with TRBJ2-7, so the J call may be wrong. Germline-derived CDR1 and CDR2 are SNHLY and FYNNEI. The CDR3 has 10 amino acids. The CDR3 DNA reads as TGTGCCAGCAGTGAATACGAGCAGTACTTC. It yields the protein CASSEYEQYF.

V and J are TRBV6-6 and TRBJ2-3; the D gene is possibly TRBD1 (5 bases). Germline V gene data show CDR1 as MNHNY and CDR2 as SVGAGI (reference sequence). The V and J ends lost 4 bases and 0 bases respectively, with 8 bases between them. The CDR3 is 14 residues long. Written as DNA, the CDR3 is TGTGCCAGCAGTTTTTGGGGCAGCACAGATACGCAGTATTTT. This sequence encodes CASSFWGSTDTQYF.

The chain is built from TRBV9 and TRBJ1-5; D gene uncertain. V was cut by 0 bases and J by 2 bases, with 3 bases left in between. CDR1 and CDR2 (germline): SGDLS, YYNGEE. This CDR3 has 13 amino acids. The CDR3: CASSVVGNQPQHF. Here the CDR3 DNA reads TGTGCCAGCAGCGTAGTCGGCAATCAGCCCCAGCATTTT.

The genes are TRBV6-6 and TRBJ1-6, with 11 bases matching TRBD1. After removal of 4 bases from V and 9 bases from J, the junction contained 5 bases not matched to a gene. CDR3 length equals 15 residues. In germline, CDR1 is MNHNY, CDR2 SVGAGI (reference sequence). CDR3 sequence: CASSFRTGGSSPLHF. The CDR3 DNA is TGTGCCAGCAGTTTCCGGACAGGGGGCAGTTCACCCCTCCACTTT.

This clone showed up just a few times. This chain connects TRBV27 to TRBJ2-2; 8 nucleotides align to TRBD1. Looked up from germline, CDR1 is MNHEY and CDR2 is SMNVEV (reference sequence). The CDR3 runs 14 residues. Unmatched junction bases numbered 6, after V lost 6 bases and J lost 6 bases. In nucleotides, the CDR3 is TGTGCCAGCAGGTCAGGGGGCTCGGCCGGGGAGCTGTTTTTT. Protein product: CASRSGGSAGELFF.

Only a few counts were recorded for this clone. As DNA, the CDR3 is TGTGCCTGGGGACTCCGATCTTCCTACGAGCAGTACTTC. This sequence encodes CAWGLRSSYEQYF. V and J are TRBV6-5 and TRBJ2-7; possible D gene TRBD2, 6 bases. Germline CDR1 MNHEY, CDR2 SVGAGI. CDR3 length: 13 amino acids. The V gene lost 11 bases and the J gene lost 1 base, with 15 bases spanning the gap.

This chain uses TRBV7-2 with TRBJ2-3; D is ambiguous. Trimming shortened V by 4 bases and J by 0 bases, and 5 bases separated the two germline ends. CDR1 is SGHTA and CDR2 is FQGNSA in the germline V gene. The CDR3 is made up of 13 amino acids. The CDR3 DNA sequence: TGTGCCAGCAGCTCCTCTAGCACAGATACGCAGTATTTT. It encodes CASSSSSTDTQYF. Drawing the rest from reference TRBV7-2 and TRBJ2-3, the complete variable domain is GAGVSQSPSNKVTEKGKDVELRCDPISGHTALYWYRQSLGQGLEFLIYFQGNSAPDKSGLPSDRFSAERTGGSVSTLTIQRTQQEDSAVYLCASSSSSTDTQYFGPGTRLTVL.

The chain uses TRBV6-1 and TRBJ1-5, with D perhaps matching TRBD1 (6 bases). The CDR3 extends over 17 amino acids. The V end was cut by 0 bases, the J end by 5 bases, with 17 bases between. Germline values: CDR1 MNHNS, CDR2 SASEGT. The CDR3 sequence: CASSEALGRGVHQPQHF. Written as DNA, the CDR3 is TGTGCCAGCAGTGAAGCGCTGGGCAGGGGCGTCCATCAGCCCCAGCATTTT.